These T cell receptor beta chains were read from a single sample in a study of control samples from healthy donors and cancer patients. The table came from immunoSEQ multiplex PCR; TCRdb's copy has only in-frame clones and leaves some out. The sample carries approximately 79,000 clones, around nine tenths recorded once. The sequenced material came from blood. All receptors derive from a man aged 50 to 60 in good health. Both conserved end residues are part of each CDR3. The order of the fields is D gene, J gene, V gene, clone size, CDR3 protein, CDR3 DNA. The D gene is left open where the match is weak. Clone size is given for some rows only: seen once, a few or many times, or a class if the clone is expanded.

TRBD1,TRBJ1-2,TRBV7-8,-,CASSSEIRTGYGYTF,TGTGCCAGCAGCTCCGAAATTCGGACAGGCTATGGCTACACCTTC
-,TRBJ1-1,TRBV5-6,-,CASRPVVGVDTEAFF,TGTGCCAGCAGGCCCGTCGTGGGAGTAGACACTGAAGCTTTCTTT
-,TRBJ2-7,TRBV10-1,-,CASSEEDRKQQYF,TGCGCCAGCAGTGAGGAGGACCGTAAGCAGCAGTACTTC
-,TRBJ1-2,TRBV27,-,CASSFQGGYGYTF,TGTGCCAGCAGTTTTCAGGGCGGCTATGGCTACACCTTC
-,TRBJ2-1,TRBV5-1,-,CASSSNPGRGSYNEQFF,TGCGCCAGCAGCTCCAACCCGGGCAGAGGCTCCTACAATGAGCAGTTCTTC
-,TRBJ2-1,TRBV9,-,CASRGPIESEQFF,TGTGCCAGCAGGGGCCCGATAGAGAGTGAGCAGTTCTTC
-,TRBJ1-1,TRBV12-3/TRBV12-4,-,CASSLIGRGAFF,TGTGCCAGCAGTTTGATCGGAAGGGGAGCTTTCTTT
TRBD1,TRBJ1-6,TRBV9,-,CASSLRTGGNSPLHF,TGTGCCAGCAGCTTACGGACAGGGGGAAATTCACCCCTCCACTTT
-,TRBJ1-2,TRBV3-1/TRBV3-2,-,CASSPPGGGYTF,TGTGCCAGCAGCCCGCCCGGAGGGGGCTACACCTTC
TRBD2,TRBJ2-5,TRBV7-2,few,CASSSGLAGGGETQYF,TGTGCCAGCAGCTCCGGACTAGCGGGGGGTGGAGAGACCCAGTACTTC
-,TRBJ1-1,TRBV29-1,-,CSVWEGSAFF,TGCAGCGTCTGGGAGGGAAGCGCTTTCTTT
-,TRBJ1-1,TRBV5-1,-,CASSLTAHTEAFF,TGCGCCAGCAGCTTGACAGCTCACACTGAAGCTTTCTTT
TRBD2,TRBJ2-5,TRBV3-1/TRBV3-2,-,CASSQDRRGYGETQYF,TGTGCCAGCAGCCAAGATCGGCGGGGGTATGGGGAGACCCAGTACTTC
-,TRBJ2-7,TRBV10-3,-,CAISEWTDRQYF,TGTGCCATCAGTGAATGGACGGACAGGCAGTACTTC
TRBD1,TRBJ1-2,TRBV2,-,CASKPLGQVNYGYTF,TGTGCCAGCAAACCCCTTGGACAGGTTAACTATGGCTACACCTTC
-,TRBJ1-2,TRBV20-1,-,CSGPPGHGYTF,TGCAGTGGTCCGCCAGGTCATGGCTACACCTTC
TRBD1,TRBJ1-1,TRBV5-1,few,CASSSKDRGGTEAFF,TGCGCCAGCAGCTCCAAGGACAGGGGGGGCACTGAAGCTTTCTTT
TRBD1,TRBJ2-3,TRBV9,-,CASSARPGTGKGDTQYF,TGTGCCAGCAGCGCCCGTCCCGGGACAGGGAAAGGGGATACGCAGTATTTT
-,TRBJ1-1,TRBV30,-,CAWMGGRRNTEAFF,TGTGCCTGGATGGGTGGACGGAGAAACACTGAAGCTTTCTTT
TRBD1,TRBJ1-1,TRBV5-8,-,CASSLADRGHTEAFF,TGTGCCAGCAGCTTGGCCGACAGGGGGCACACTGAAGCTTTCTTT
-,TRBJ1-5,TRBV21-1,-,CASSRSHHSNQPQHF,TGTGCCAGCAGCAGGTCCCATCATAGCAATCAGCCCCAGCATTTT
TRBD1,TRBJ1-2,TRBV6-4,once,CASSATDRGDGYTF,TGTGCCAGCAGTGCCACGGACAGGGGCGATGGCTACACCTTC
-,TRBJ1-2,TRBV27,-,CASSFSSTGLSYGYTF,TGTGCCAGCAGTTTTTCTTCTACAGGGTTAAGCTATGGCTACACCTTC
TRBD1,TRBJ2-5,TRBV5-5,once,CASSLEGTGGETQYF,TGTGCCAGCAGCTTGGAGGGGACAGGGGGGGAGACCCAGTACTTC
TRBD1,TRBJ1-1,TRBV6-2/TRBV6-3,-,CASSGQAGTEAFF,TGTGCCAGCAGCGGACAGGCGGGCACTGAAGCTTTCTTT
TRBD1,TRBJ2-2,TRBV15,-,CATSRDRGQGYTGELFF,TGTGCCACCAGCAGAGATCGAGGACAGGGTTACACCGGGGAGCTGTTTTTT
-,TRBJ1-5,TRBV5-5,-,CASSFLGYSNQPQHF,TGTGCCAGCAGCTTTCTGGGATATAGCAATCAGCCCCAGCATTTT
TRBD1,TRBJ1-1,TRBV5-4,-,CASSPGQRGTEAFF,TGTGCCAGCAGCCCGGGACAGAGAGGAACTGAAGCTTTCTTT
TRBD1,TRBJ1-1,TRBV5-6,-,CASSLVEGARSTEAFF,TGTGCCAGCAGCTTGGTAGAGGGGGCGCGTTCCACTGAAGCTTTCTTT
-,TRBJ1-1,TRBV7-6,-,CASSLFGNMNTEAFF,TGTGCCAGCAGCTTATTCGGCAACATGAACACTGAAGCTTTCTTT
-,TRBJ2-4,TRBV5-1,-,CASSLEGRGMNIQYF,TGCGCCAGCAGCTTGGAGGGGCGGGGAATGAACATTCAGTACTTC
-,TRBJ2-7,TRBV18,once,CASRDSYEQYF,TGTGCCAGCCGAGACAGCTACGAGCAGTACTTC
-,TRBJ2-7,TRBV7-7,-,CASSLAGGEGYEQYF,TGTGCTAGCAGCTTAGCCGGGGGAGAAGGCTACGAGCAGTACTTC
TRBD1,TRBJ1-2,TRBV30,once,CAWDRGFGVYTF,TGTGCCTGGGACAGGGGCTTTGGAGTCTACACCTTC
-,TRBJ1-5,TRBV7-2,-,CASSQREGRYQPQHF,TGTGCCAGCAGCCAGAGGGAGGGGAGGTATCAGCCCCAGCATTTT
-,TRBJ2-7,TRBV7-2,-,CASSLGESHRGEQYF,TGTGCCAGCAGCTTAGGGGAGTCCCATCGAGGCGAGCAGTACTTC
-,TRBJ1-1,TRBV6-5,-,CASSYSFRMNTEAFF,TGTGCCAGCAGTTACTCGTTTCGAATGAACACTGAAGCTTTCTTT
-,TRBJ1-4,TRBV14,-,CASSQVVPGELFF,TGTGCCAGCAGCCAAGTCGTCCCCGGGGAACTGTTTTTT
-,TRBJ1-5,TRBV12-3/TRBV12-4,-,CASSYRNQPQHF,TGTGCCAGCAGTTACAGGAATCAGCCCCAGCATTTT
-,TRBJ2-7,TRBV2,few,CASSVGVSYEQYF,TGTGCCAGCAGTGTGGGCGTCTCCTACGAGCAGTACTTC
TRBD1,TRBJ1-4,TRBV4-2,-,CASSGTGATNEKLFF,TGTGCCAGCAGCGGGACAGGAGCAACTAATGAAAAACTGTTTTTT
TRBD2,TRBJ2-5,TRBV7-9,-,CASSLALAGAEETQYF,TGTGCCAGCAGCTTAGCGCTAGCGGGGGCCGAAGAGACCCAGTACTTC
TRBD1,TRBJ2-7,TRBV19,-,CASSFRSGQLTYEQYF,TGTGCCAGTAGTTTCAGATCGGGACAGCTAACCTACGAGCAGTACTTC
TRBD2,TRBJ2-3,TRBV4-1,-,CASSQAQAGEDTQYF,TGCGCCAGCAGCCAAGCTCAAGCGGGGGAAGATACGCAGTATTTT
-,TRBJ2-5,TRBV5-1,-,CASSGGTRQETQYF,TGCGCCAGCAGCGGCGGGACCCGCCAAGAGACCCAGTACTTC
TRBD2,TRBJ2-7,TRBV30,-,CAWSTGLAGNYEQYF,TGTGCCTGGAGTACGGGACTAGCGGGGAACTACGAGCAGTACTTC
TRBD1,TRBJ1-2,TRBV7-9,-,CASSPGQGGGYTF,TGTGCCAGCAGCCCCGGACAGGGAGGGGGCTACACCTTC
-,TRBJ2-4,TRBV5-5,once,CASSSSPSPNKNIQYF,TGTGCCAGCAGCTCCTCGCCCTCTCCGAACAAAAACATTCAGTACTTC
-,TRBJ1-1,TRBV13,once,CASSFGAAGDTEAFF,TGTGCCAGCAGCTTCGGGGCGGCGGGGGACACTGAAGCTTTCTTT
TRBD1,TRBJ2-5,TRBV7-8,once,CASRTGTGGRETQYF,TGTGCCAGCCGAACCGGGACAGGGGGGAGAGAGACCCAGTACTTC
-,TRBJ1-2,TRBV21-1,-,CASTQGQGFNYGYTF,TGTGCCAGCACCCAGGGACAGGGGTTTAACTATGGCTACACCTTC